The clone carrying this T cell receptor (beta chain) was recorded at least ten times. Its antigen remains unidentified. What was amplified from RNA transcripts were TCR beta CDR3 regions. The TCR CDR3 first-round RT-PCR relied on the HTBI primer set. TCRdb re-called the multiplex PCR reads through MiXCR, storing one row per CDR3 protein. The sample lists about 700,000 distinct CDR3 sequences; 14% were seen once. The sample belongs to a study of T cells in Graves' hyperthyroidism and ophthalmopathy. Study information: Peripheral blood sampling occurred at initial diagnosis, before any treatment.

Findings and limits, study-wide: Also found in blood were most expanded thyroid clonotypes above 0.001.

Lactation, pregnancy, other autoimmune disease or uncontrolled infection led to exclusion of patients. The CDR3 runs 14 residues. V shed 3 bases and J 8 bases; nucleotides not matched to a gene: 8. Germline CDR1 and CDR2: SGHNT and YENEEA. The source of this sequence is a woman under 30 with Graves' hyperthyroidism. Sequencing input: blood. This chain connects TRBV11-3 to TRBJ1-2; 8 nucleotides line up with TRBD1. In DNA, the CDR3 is TGTGCCAGCAGCTTCGACAGGGGCCTCCTCGGCTACACCTTC. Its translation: CASSFDRGLLGYTF.